This is a list of T cell receptor beta chains from one sample in a study of blood T cell repertoires in COVID-19. TCRdb keeps only in-frame clones here, not all; method: immunoSEQ multiplex PCR. The table lists a few hundred thousand clones, roughly 86% of them singletons, with around 2% in the top ten. The sample consisted of PBMCs or T cells enriched from blood (not recorded which). The origin of the receptors is a man aged 40-49 years in a cohort exposed to, infected with or recovered from COVID-19 (not recorded which). Each CDR3 is given with its conserved first and last residue. The D gene is left open where the match is weak. Some rows have no size entry. The others give once, few or many, or a class for an expanded clone.

NA,TRBV7-2,NA,TRBJ1-2,CASSLTGSPLYGYTF,TGTGCCAGCAGTCTAACAGGATCCCCTCTCTATGGCTACACCTTC
NA,TRBV4-2,TRBD2,TRBJ2-7,CASSQETSGSTGYEQYF,TGTGCCAGCAGCCAAGAGACTAGCGGGAGTACGGGCTACGAGCAGTACTTC
once,TRBV2,TRBD2,TRBJ2-1,CASRETSGKYNEQFF,TGTGCCAGCAGGGAAACTAGCGGGAAATACAATGAGCAGTTCTTC
NA,TRBV27,TRBD1,TRBJ1-6,CASSLSQTPRGALHF,TGTGCCAGCAGTTTATCGCAAACCCCCAGGGGGGCCCTCCACTTT
NA,TRBV15,NA,TRBJ1-6,CATSRGTKGNSPLHF,TGTGCCACCAGCAGAGGTACGAAGGGGAATTCACCCCTCCACTTT
NA,TRBV6-5,TRBD2,TRBJ2-5,CASSLAGGKETQYF,TGTGCCAGCTCCCTAGCGGGAGGGAAAGAGACCCAGTACTTC
few,TRBV19,TRBD1,TRBJ1-6,CASRGDRTGDSPLHF,TGTGCCAGTAGGGGAGATCGGACAGGGGATTCACCCCTCCACTTT
NA,TRBV10-1,TRBD1,TRBJ2-5,CASSGDSQETQYF,TGCGCCAGCAGTGGGGACAGCCAAGAGACCCAGTACTTC
NA,TRBV7-3,TRBD2,TRBJ2-1,CASSSGLAGHNEQFF,TGTGCCAGCAGCTCGGGACTAGCGGGACACAATGAGCAGTTCTTC
NA,TRBV7-8,TRBD1,TRBJ1-2,CASSLSDRANYGYTF,TGTGCCAGCAGCTTATCGGACAGGGCAAACTATGGCTACACCTTC
NA,TRBV5-6,NA,TRBJ1-5,CASSSGQNQPQHF,TGTGCCAGCAGTTCTGGACAAAATCAGCCCCAGCATTTT
NA,TRBV15,TRBD1,TRBJ2-2,CATSRGTGDTGELFF,TGTGCCACCAGCAGAGGGACAGGGGACACCGGGGAGCTGTTTTTT
NA,TRBV28,TRBD2,TRBJ2-3,CASSGDTSGRVGDTQYF,TGTGCCAGCAGTGGTGATACTAGCGGGAGAGTTGGAGATACGCAGTATTTT
once,TRBV6-5,NA,TRBJ1-2,CASKREVTSNYGYTF,TGTGCCAGCAAAAGAGAGGTGACCTCTAACTATGGCTACACCTTC
NA,TRBV18,TRBD1,TRBJ2-5,CASSPPGTGDPETQYF,TGTGCCAGCTCACCACCTGGGACAGGGGATCCAGAGACCCAGTACTTC
NA,TRBV28,NA,TRBJ1-1,CASSNSDRLGAFF,TGTGCCAGCAGTAATTCAGACAGGCTGGGGGCTTTCTTT
NA,TRBV12-5,NA,TRBJ1-5,CASGQGPQPQHF,TGTGCTAGTGGACAGGGACCTCAGCCCCAGCATTTT
few,TRBV7-8,TRBD1,TRBJ1-2,CASSLFGQGFGYTF,TGTGCCAGCAGCTTATTTGGACAGGGGTTTGGCTACACCTTC
NA,TRBV13,TRBD2,TRBJ2-3,CASSPLAGEGPDTQYF,TGTGCCAGCAGCCCACTAGCGGGGGAGGGCCCAGATACGCAGTATTTT
NA,TRBV6-1,NA,TRBJ1-2,CASSEQGSGGYTF,TGTGCCAGCAGTGAACAGGGGAGTGGAGGCTACACCTTC
NA,TRBV29-1,TRBD1,TRBJ2-6,CSARTGAGANVLTF,TGCAGCGCCCGTACAGGGGCTGGGGCCAACGTCCTGACTTTC
NA,TRBV2,TRBD1,TRBJ2-2,CASIGQGARSGELFF,TGTGCCAGCATCGGACAGGGGGCGCGATCCGGGGAGCTGTTTTTT
NA,TRBV7-9,TRBD1,TRBJ1-1,CASSLDRGRAEAFF,TGTGCCAGCAGCTTAGACAGGGGGAGGGCTGAAGCTTTCTTT
NA,TRBV29-1,NA,TRBJ2-1,CSLWTESNEQFF,TGCAGCCTTTGGACAGAAAGCAATGAGCAGTTCTTC
NA,TRBV4-2,TRBD1,TRBJ1-4,CASSQGQGGAEKLFF,TGTGCCAGCAGCCAGGGACAGGGAGGGGCTGAAAAACTGTTTTTT
NA,TRBV25-1,TRBD1,TRBJ2-5,CASSESGQGWGETQYF,TGTGCCAGCAGTGAATCCGGACAGGGTTGGGGAGAGACCCAGTACTTC
NA,TRBV10-2,NA,TRBJ2-1,CASSESVGEQFF,TGCGCCAGCAGTGAGAGCGTCGGTGAGCAGTTCTTC
NA,TRBV6-5,TRBD1,TRBJ1-1,CASSWGQGVLNTEAFF,TGTGCCAGCAGTTGGGGACAGGGCGTACTGAACACTGAAGCTTTCTTT
NA,TRBV2,TRBD1,TRBJ1-2,CASSEEGQTGRGYTF,TGTGCCAGCAGTGAGGAGGGTCAGACAGGGCGGGGCTACACCTTC
NA,TRBV19,TRBD2,TRBJ2-3,CASSTSPFAGGGDTQYF,TGTGCCAGTAGTACTTCCCCCTTTGCGGGAGGGGGAGATACGCAGTATTTT
NA,TRBV20-1,TRBD2,TRBJ2-7,CSASDPRGRVVNEQYF,TGCAGTGCTAGTGACCCCAGAGGGAGGGTAGTGAACGAGCAGTACTTC
NA,TRBV2,TRBD1,TRBJ1-5,CASRAGTGSRIGNQPQHF,TGTGCCAGCAGGGCCGGGACAGGGTCGAGGATAGGCAATCAGCCCCAGCATTTT
once,TRBV5-8,TRBD2,TRBJ2-4,CASHPPAGGGDIQYF,TGTGCCAGTCACCCTCCTGCGGGGGGAGGGGACATTCAGTACTTC